This TCR beta chain was recovered during a study of human T cells and chemical hapten exposure. Overall study context: Readings were taken at 6 days from patch tests that had applied 0.01% DPC to the upper back.

Concerning this clonotype: Its target is not known. An end of the junction does not agree with germline; a read error may underlie this.

This CDR3 region has 16 residues. CDR1 is LGHDT, CDR2 YNNKEL, per germline (reference sequence). Study outcomes and limitations: TCRs above 1 in 1000 frequency did not change with DPC sensitization.

TCRdb re-derived calls from the RACE reads in MiXCR, one entry per CDR3 protein. The table lists around 120,000 distinct CDR3 sequences, roughly 13% of them singletons. Documented time point: patch test 1, 2 weeks after DPC sensitization. Treatment defined: therapeutic diphenylcyclopropenone sensitization with weekly scalp DPC. Each donor was an alopecia patient between 18 and 70 years of age who qualified for DPC. The gene calls are TRBV3-1 and TRBJ1-1; D is possibly TRBD1 (6 bases). The sequenced sample was whole blood, obtained in connection with sensitization to the hapten diphenylcyclopropenone (DPC). The clonotype comes from a young man with alopecia areata. Some clones in this sample may be carry-over from other donors' samples. For the CDR3, the DNA is TGTGCCAACAGTAATCGGGGATCTTTACGGGACACTGAAGCCTTCTTT. It codes for CANSNRGSLRDTEAFF.